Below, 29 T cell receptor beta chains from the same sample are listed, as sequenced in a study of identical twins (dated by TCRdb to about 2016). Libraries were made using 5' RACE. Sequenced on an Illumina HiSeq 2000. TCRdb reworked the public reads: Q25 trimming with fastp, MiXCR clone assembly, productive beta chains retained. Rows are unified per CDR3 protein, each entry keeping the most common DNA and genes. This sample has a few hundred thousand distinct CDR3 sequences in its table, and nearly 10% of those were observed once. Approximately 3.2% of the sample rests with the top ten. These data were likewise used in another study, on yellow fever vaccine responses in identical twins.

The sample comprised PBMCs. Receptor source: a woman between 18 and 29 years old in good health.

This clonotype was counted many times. The CDR3 nucleotides are TGTGCCATCAGCCGCGGGACAGGGTGGTACGAGCAGTACTTC. Its translation is CAISRGTGWYEQYF. The rearrangement links TRBV10-3 to TRBJ2-7; 9 nucleotides align to TRBD1. V was clipped by 6 bases and J by 4 bases; unmatched bases: 7. The length of the CDR3 is 14 residues. Germline CDR1 reads ENHRY; CDR2 reads SYGVKD.

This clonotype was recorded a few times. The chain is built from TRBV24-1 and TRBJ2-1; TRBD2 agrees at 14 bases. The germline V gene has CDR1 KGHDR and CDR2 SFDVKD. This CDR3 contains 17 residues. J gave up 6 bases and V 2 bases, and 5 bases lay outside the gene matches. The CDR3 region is CATSDSGLAGAVNEQFF. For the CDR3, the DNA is TGTGCCACCAGTGATTCGGGACTAGCGGGAGCGGTCAATGAGCAGTTCTTC.

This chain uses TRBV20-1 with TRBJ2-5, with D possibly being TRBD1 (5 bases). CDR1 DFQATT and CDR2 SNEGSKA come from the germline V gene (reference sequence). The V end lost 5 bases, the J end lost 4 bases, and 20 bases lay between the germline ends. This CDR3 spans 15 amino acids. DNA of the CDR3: TGCAGTGCTTCTCCCGGGTCCAGGGTCGGAGAGACCCAGTACTTC. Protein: CSASPGSRVGETQYF.

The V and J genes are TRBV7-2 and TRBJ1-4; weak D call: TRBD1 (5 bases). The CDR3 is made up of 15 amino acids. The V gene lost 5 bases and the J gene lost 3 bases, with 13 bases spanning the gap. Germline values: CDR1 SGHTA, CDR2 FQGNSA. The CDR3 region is CASSIRDASNEKLFF. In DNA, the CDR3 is TGTGCCAGCAGCATCCGGGACGCATCTAATGAAAAACTGTTTTTT.

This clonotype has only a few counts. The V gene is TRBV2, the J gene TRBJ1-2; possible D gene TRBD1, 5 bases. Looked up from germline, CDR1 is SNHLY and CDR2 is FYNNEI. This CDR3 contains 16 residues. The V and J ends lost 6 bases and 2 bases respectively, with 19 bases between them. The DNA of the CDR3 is TGTGCCAGCAGCAACTTTGCGACAGCCACAAACTATGGCTACACCTTC. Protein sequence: CASSNFATATNYGYTF. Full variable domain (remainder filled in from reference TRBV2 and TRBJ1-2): EPEVTQTPSHQVTQMGQEVILRCVPISNHLYFYWYRQILGQKVEFLVSFYNNEISEKSEIFDDQFSVERPDGSNFTLKIRSTKLEDSAMYFCASSNFATATNYGYTFGSGTRLTVV.

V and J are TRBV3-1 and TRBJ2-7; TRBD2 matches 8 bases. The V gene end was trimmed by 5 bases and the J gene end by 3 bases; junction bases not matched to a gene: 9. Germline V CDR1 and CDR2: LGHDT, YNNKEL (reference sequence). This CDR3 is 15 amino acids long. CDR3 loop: CASSTGLAALYEQYF. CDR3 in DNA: TGTGCCAGCAGCACAGGACTAGCCGCACTCTACGAGCAGTACTTC.

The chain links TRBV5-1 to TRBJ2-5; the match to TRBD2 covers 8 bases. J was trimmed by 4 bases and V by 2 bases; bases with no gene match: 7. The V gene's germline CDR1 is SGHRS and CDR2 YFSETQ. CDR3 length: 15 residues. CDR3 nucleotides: TGCGCCAGCAGCTTACGAGCGGGGGCGGGAGAGACCCAGTACTTC. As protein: CASSLRAGAGETQYF.

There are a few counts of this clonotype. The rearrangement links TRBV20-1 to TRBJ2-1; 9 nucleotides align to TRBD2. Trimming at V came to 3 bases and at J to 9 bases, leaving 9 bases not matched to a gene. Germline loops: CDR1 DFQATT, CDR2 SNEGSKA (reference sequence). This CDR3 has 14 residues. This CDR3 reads CSASGLARGGEQFF. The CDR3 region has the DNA TGCAGTGCTAGCGGACTAGCGCGGGGCGGTGAGCAGTTCTTC.

The CDR3 sequence is CSARSRLAGGFVETQYF. CDR3 DNA: TGCAGTGCTAGATCCCGACTAGCGGGAGGGTTTGTGGAGACCCAGTACTTC. The chain carries TRBV20-1 and TRBJ2-5; TRBD2 agrees at 14 bases. CDR1 is DFQATT, CDR2 SNEGSKA, per germline (reference sequence). Trimming cost V 2 bases and J 5 bases; bases outside gene matches: 10. The CDR3 is 17 amino acids.

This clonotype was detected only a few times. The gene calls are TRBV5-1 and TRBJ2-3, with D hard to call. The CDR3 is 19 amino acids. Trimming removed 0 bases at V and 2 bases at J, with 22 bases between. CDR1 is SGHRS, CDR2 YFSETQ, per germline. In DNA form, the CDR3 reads TGCGCCAGCAGCTTGGACGGCGGCGGTGGATATGAGATCACAGATACGCAGTATTTT. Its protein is CASSLDGGGGYEITDTQYF.

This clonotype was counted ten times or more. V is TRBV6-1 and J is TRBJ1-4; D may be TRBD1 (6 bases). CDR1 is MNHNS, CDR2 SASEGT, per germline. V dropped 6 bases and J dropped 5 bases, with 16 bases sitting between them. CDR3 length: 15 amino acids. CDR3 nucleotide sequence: TGTGCCAGCAGCCGCGATGGACAGAGGAATGAAAAACTGTTTTTT. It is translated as CASSRDGQRNEKLFF.

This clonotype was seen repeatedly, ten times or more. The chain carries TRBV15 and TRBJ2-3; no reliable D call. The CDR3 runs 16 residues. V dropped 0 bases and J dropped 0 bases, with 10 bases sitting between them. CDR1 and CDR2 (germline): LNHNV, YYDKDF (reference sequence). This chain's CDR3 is CATSRDRAASTDTQYF. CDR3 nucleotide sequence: TGTGCCACCAGCAGAGATCGGGCAGCTAGCACAGATACGCAGTATTTT.

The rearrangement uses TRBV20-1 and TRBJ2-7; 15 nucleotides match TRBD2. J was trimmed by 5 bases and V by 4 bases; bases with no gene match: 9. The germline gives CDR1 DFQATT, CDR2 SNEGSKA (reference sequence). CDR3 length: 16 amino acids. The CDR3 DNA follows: TGCAGTGCTACATGGACTAGCGGGGGGGCCAGGAACGAGCAGTACTTC. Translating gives CSATWTSGGARNEQYF.

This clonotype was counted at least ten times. For the CDR3, the DNA is TGCAGCGCCGACCCAGGGCAAGAGACCCAGTACTTC. Translating gives CSADPGQETQYF. The genes are TRBV29-1 and TRBJ2-5, with TRBD1 as a possible D gene (5 bases). V shed 7 bases and J shed 2 bases, with 11 bases lying between them. The CDR3 sequence is 12 residues long. From germline, CDR1 is SQVTM and CDR2 ANQGSEA.

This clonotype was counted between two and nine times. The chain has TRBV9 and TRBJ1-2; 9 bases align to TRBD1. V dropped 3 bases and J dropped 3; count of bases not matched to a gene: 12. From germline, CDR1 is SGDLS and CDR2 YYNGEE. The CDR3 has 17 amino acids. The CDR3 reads CASSGAKGGQGDYGYTF. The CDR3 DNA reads TGTGCCAGCAGCGGCGCAAAAGGGGGACAGGGTGACTATGGCTACACCTTC.

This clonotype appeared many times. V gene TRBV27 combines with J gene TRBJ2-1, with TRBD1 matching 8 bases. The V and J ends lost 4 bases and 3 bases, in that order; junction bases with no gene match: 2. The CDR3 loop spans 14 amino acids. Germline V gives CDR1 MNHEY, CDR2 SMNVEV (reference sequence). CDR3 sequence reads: CASSSTGGYNEQFF. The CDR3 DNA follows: TGTGCCAGCAGTTCCACAGGGGGCTACAATGAGCAGTTCTTC.

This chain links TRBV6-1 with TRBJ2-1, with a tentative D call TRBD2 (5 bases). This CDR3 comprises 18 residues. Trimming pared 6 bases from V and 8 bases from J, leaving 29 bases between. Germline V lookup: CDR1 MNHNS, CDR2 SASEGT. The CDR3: CASSFGVPRGIELYEQFF. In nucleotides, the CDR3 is TGTGCCAGCAGCTTTGGGGTGCCTCGGGGAATCGAACTCTATGAGCAGTTCTTC.

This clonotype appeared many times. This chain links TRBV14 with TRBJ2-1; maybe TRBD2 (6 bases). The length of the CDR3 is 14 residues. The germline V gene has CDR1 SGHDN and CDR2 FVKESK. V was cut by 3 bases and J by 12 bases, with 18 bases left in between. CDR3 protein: CASSHSGTPLGQFF. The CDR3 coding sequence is TGTGCCAGCAGCCATTCCGGGACTCCTCTGGGGCAGTTCTTC. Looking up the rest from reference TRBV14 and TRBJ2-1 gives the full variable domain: EAGVTQFPSHSVIEKGQTVTLRCDPISGHDNLYWYRRVMGKEIKFLLHFVKESKQDESGMPNNRFLAERTGGTYSTLKVQPAELEDSGVYFCASSHSGTPLGQFFGPGTRLTVL.

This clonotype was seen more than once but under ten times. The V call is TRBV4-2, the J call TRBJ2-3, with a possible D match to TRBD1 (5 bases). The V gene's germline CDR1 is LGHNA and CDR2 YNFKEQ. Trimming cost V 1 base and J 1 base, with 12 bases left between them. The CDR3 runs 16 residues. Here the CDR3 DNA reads TGTGCCAGCAGCCAAGGCACCATCAGGGGCACAGATACGCAGTATTTT. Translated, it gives CASSQGTIRGTDTQYF.

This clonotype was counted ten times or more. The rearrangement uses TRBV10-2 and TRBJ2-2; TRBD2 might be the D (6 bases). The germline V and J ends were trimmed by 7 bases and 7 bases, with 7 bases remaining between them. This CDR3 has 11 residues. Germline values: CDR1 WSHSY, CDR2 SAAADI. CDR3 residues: CASTEGGELFF. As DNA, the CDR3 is TGCGCCAGCACGGAGGGCGGGGAGCTGTTTTTT.

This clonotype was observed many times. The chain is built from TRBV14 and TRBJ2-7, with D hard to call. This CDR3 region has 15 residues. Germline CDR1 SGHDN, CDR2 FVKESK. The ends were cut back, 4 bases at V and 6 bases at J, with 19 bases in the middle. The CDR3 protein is CASSPSPFRSREQYF. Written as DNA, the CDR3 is TGTGCCAGCAGCCCCTCCCCCTTCAGGTCACGCGAGCAGTACTTC. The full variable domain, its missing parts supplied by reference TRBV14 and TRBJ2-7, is EAGVTQFPSHSVIEKGQTVTLRCDPISGHDNLYWYRRVMGKEIKFLLHFVKESKQDESGMPNNRFLAERTGGTYSTLKVQPAELEDSGVYFCASSPSPFRSREQYFGPGTRLTVT.

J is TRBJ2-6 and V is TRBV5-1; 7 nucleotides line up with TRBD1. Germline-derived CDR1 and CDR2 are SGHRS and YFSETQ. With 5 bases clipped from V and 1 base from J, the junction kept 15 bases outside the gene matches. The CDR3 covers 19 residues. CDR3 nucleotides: TGCGCCAGCAGTTGGCCCGAGACAGGGCAATTATCTGGGGCCAACGTCCTGACTTTC. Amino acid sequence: CASSWPETGQLSGANVLTF.

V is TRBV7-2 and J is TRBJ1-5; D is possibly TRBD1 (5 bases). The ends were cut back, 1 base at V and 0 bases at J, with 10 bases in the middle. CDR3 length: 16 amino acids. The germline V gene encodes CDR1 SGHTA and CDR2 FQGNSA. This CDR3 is CASSLGGTDSNQPQHF. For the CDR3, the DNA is TGTGCCAGCAGCTTAGGTGGGACGGATAGCAATCAGCCCCAGCATTTT.

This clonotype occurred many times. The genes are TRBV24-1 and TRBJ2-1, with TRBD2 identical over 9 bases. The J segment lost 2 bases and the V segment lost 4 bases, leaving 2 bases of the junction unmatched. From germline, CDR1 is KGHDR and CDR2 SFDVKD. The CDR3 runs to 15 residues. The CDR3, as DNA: TGTGCCACCAGTGACCCTAGCGGGGCCTACAATGAGCAGTTCTTC. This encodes CATSDPSGAYNEQFF.

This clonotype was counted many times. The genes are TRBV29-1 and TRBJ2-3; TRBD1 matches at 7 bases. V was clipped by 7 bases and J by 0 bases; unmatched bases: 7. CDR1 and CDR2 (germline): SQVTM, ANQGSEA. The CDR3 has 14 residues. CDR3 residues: CSDQQGSSTDTQYF. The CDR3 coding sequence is TGCAGCGACCAACAGGGGTCAAGCACAGATACGCAGTATTTT.

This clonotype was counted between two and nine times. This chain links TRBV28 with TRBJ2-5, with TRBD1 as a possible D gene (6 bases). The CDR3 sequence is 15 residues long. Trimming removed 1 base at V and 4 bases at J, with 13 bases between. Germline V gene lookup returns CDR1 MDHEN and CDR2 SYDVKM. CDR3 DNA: TGTGCCAGCAGTTTATCAGGGGTGGGTGCAGAGACCCAGTACTTC. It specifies CASSLSGVGAETQYF.

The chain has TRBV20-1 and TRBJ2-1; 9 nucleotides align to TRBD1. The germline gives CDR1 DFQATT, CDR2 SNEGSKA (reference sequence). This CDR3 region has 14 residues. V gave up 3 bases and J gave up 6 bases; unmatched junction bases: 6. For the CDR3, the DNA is TGCAGTGCTAGGGGGGGGACAGGGTCCAATGAGCAGTTCTTC. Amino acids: CSARGGTGSNEQFF.

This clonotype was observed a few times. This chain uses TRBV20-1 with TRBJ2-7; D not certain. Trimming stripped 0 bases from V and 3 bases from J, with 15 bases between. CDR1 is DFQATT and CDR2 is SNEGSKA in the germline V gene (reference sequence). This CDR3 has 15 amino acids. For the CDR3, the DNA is TGCAGTGCTAGAGATCGGAGTGCCTCTGTCTACGAGCAGTACTTC. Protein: CSARDRSASVYEQYF.

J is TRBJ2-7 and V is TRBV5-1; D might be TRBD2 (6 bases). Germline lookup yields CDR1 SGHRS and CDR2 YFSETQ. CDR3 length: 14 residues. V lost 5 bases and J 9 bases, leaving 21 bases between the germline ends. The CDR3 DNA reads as TGCGCCAGCAGGGACGACACGGGGGAGGTTTGGCAGTACTTC. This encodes CASRDDTGEVWQYF.